The next 18 T cell receptor beta chains were all read from a single sample in a study of blood T cell dynamics during melanoma immunotherapy. Only in-frame clones appear in the TCRdb table, and some are missing; sequencing was by immunoSEQ multiplex PCR. The table has more than 8,000 clones, roughly 91% seen once. The time point was: week 3, after first cycle of checkpoint inhibitor. Sample: blood, taken from a patient treated with checkpoint blockade. Every receptor here comes from a human donor with melanoma.

This clone appeared a few times. This CDR3 is CASSVGLTKNTEAFF. CDR3 bases: TGTGCCAGCAGTGTCGGACTGACGAAAAACACTGAAGCTTTCTTT. The chain combines TRBV6-5 with TRBJ1-1, with D uncertain. CDR1 is MNHEY and CDR2 is SVGAGI in the germline V gene. The germline V and J ends were trimmed by 5 bases and 2 bases, with 15 bases remaining between them. CDR3 length: 15 residues.

The rearrangement joins TRBV4-1 to TRBJ1-5; maybe TRBD1 (6 bases). The CDR3 has 13 residues. Germline lookup yields CDR1 MGHRA and CDR2 YSYEKL. Trimming pared 4 bases from V and 2 bases from J, leaving 6 bases between. The CDR3 bases are TGCGCCAGCAGCCGACAGGGCAATCAGCCCCAGCATTTT. Translation: CASSRQGNQPQHF.

This clone was picked up a small number of times. This chain uses TRBV7-2 with TRBJ1-1; D not certain. This CDR3 spans 12 amino acids. Germline CDR1 is SGHTA and CDR2 is FQGNSA. Trimming removed 8 bases at V and 7 bases at J, with 14 bases between. CDR3 nucleotide sequence: TGTGCCAGCGGACTAGGGTCAGGTGAAGCTTTCTTT. It encodes CASGLGSGEAFF.

The gene calls are TRBV5-4 and TRBJ2-7; TRBD2 agrees at 8 bases. CDR1 and CDR2 (germline): SGHNT, YYREEE (reference sequence). V shed 1 base, J shed 3 bases, and the junction held 6 bases outside the gene matches. This CDR3 region has 15 residues. CDR3 coding DNA: TGTGCCAGCAGCTTGACAGCGGGAGCTGGCTACGAGCAGTACTTC. It yields the protein CASSLTAGAGYEQYF.

A single count supports this clone. The chain employs TRBV6-5 and TRBJ2-7; possible D gene TRBD1, 5 bases. V lost 4 bases to trimming and J lost 6 bases, with 22 bases between them. This CDR3 has 16 amino acids. Per germline, CDR1 MNHEY and CDR2 SVGAGI. In DNA form, the CDR3 reads TGTGCCAGCAGTTCAGGTCAGGTCAGGGCCAACTCCGAGCAGTACTTC. Its translation: CASSSGQVRANSEQYF.

This clone came up once. The rearrangement links TRBV7-2 to TRBJ2-1; 10 nucleotides line up with TRBD2. The CDR3 is 17 amino acids. Germline CDR1 and CDR2: SGHTA and FQGNSA. The junction had 10 bases not matched to a gene; V was cut back by 5 bases and J by 3 bases. The CDR3 is CASSLQSLAGDYNEQFF. CDR3 nucleotide sequence: TGTGCCAGCAGCCTGCAAAGTCTAGCGGGGGACTACAATGAGCAGTTCTTC.

This chain joins TRBV5-1 and TRBJ2-5; 9 bases agree with TRBD2. Germline values: CDR1 SGHRS, CDR2 YFSETQ. Trimming at V came to 3 bases and at J to 5 bases, leaving 11 bases not matched to a gene. CDR3 length: 16 residues. The CDR3 bases are TGCGCCAGCAGCTCCACTTCAGCGGGGGGCACGGAGACCCAGTACTTC. It translates to CASSSTSAGGTETQYF. The entire variable domain, with the rest obtained from reference TRBV5-1 and TRBJ2-5, is as follows: KAGVTQTPRYLIKTRGQQVTLSCSPISGHRSVSWYQQTPGQGLQFLFEYFSETQRNKGNFPGRFSGRQFSNSRSEMNVSTLELGDSALYLCASSSTSAGGTETQYFGPGTRLLVL.

The rearrangement links TRBV11-2 to TRBJ2-7; D possibly corresponds to TRBD1 (5 bases). V was trimmed by 8 bases and J by 4 bases, leaving 6 bases between them. This CDR3 has 10 amino acids. Germline CDR1 and CDR2: SGHAT and FQNNGV. CDR3 sequence: CASGQYEQYF. DNA of the CDR3: TGTGCCAGCGGACAATACGAGCAGTACTTC.

The V gene is TRBV19, the J gene TRBJ2-2; TRBD2 matches 15 bases. The CDR3 consists of 18 residues. Germline lookup yields CDR1 LNHDA and CDR2 SQIVND (reference sequence). V gave up 5 bases and J gave up 4 bases; unmatched junction bases: 8. The CDR3 region is CASSRGLAGGPVTGELFF. The CDR3 nucleotides are TGTGCCAGTAGTCGCGGACTAGCGGGAGGGCCCGTCACCGGGGAGCTGTTTTTT.

DNA for the CDR3: TGTGCCTGGAGTAGCGACAGGGCTATAAGCTACACCTTC. It codes for CAWSSDRAISYTF. V usage is TRBV30 and J usage is TRBJ1-2, with 7 positions matching TRBD1. Germline V gene data show CDR1 as GTSNPN and CDR2 as SVGIG (reference sequence). J was trimmed by 9 bases and V by 2 bases; bases with no gene match: 9. The CDR3 runs to 13 residues.

This sequence joins TRBV27 and TRBJ2-7; maybe TRBD1 (5 bases). The V gene lost 2 bases and the J gene lost 2 bases, with 19 bases spanning the gap. Germline V gives CDR1 MNHEY, CDR2 SMNVEV (reference sequence). CDR3 size: 17 residues. The CDR3 region is CASSLKGVTYGPYEQYF. The CDR3 coding sequence is TGTGCCAGCAGTTTAAAAGGGGTCACTTACGGACCCTACGAGCAGTACTTC.

The chain combines TRBV6-1 with TRBJ1-2; no clear D gene. V was trimmed by 4 bases and J by 8 bases, leaving 17 bases between them. The CDR3 is 14 residues long. CDR1 MNHNS and CDR2 SASEGT come from the germline V gene. The CDR3: CASSADPGMGGYTF. The CDR3 DNA sequence: TGTGCCAGCAGTGCGGATCCGGGTATGGGAGGCTACACCTTC.

V gene TRBV13 combines with J gene TRBJ2-1; 7 nucleotides match TRBD2. In germline, CDR1 is PRHDT, CDR2 FYEKMQ (reference sequence). The CDR3 loop spans 15 amino acids. V lost 3 bases, J lost 10 bases, and 12 bases stayed unmatched. The CDR3 DNA reads as TGTGCCAGCAGCTTGGGCGGGAGTGGATTTCCGGAGCAGTTCTTC. It codes for CASSLGGSGFPEQFF. Variable domain in full (rest from reference TRBV13 and TRBJ2-1): AAGVIQSPRHLIKEKRETATLKCYPIPRHDTVYWYQQGPGQDPQFLISFYEKMQSDKGSIPDRFSAQQFSDYHSELNMSSLELGDSALYFCASSLGGSGFPEQFFGPGTRLTVL.

V gene TRBV7-9 combines with J gene TRBJ1-6, with D possibly matching TRBD1 (6 bases). V lost 5 bases and J lost 6, with 11 bases in between. This CDR3 is 14 amino acids long. Germline lookup yields CDR1 SEHNR and CDR2 FQNEAQ (reference sequence). The CDR3 DNA reads TGTGCCAGCAGCGAGGGGGTAGGTAATTCACCCCTCCACTTT. It translates to CASSEGVGNSPLHF.

This chain links TRBV11-2 with TRBJ1-2; 7 nucleotides align to TRBD1. The V gene's germline CDR1 is SGHAT and CDR2 FQNNGV. V lost 5 bases and J lost 2; bases outside the gene matches: 17. The CDR3 totals 18 residues. CDR3 in amino acids: CASSPRDSYTTTNYGYTF. The DNA for the CDR3 is TGTGCCAGCAGCCCCCGGGACAGCTACACTACTACAAACTATGGCTACACCTTC.

This chain uses TRBV7-9 with TRBJ1-1; D might be TRBD1 (6 bases). With 1 base removed from V and 5 bases from J, the gap between germline ends came to 8 bases. CDR3 length: 13 residues. The germline gives CDR1 SEHNR, CDR2 FQNEAQ (reference sequence). CDR3 in DNA: TGTGCCAGCAGCTTAGGGGGGCGGACTGAAGCTTTCTTT. It specifies CASSLGGRTEAFF.

The chain recombines TRBV19 with TRBJ2-7, with 8 bases lining up with TRBD1. The germline CDR1 and CDR2 sequences are LNHDA and SQIVND (reference sequence). This CDR3 is 14 amino acids long. Trimming at V came to 9 bases and at J to 3 bases, leaving 10 bases not matched to a gene. The CDR3 region has the DNA TGTGCCAGCTCTAAACCGGGACAGGACTACGAGCAGTACTTC. Translation gives CASSKPGQDYEQYF. The variable domain in full, with the rest retrieved from reference TRBV19 and TRBJ2-7, is DGGITQSPKYLFRKEGQNVTLSCEQNLNHDAMYWYRQDPGQGLRLIYYSQIVNDFQKGDIAEGYSVSREKKESFPLTVTSAQKNPTAFYLCASSKPGQDYEQYFGPGTRLTVT.

The rearrangement links TRBV11-2 to TRBJ1-2, with 7 nucleotides matching TRBD1. Losses at the gene ends were 1 base for V and 3 bases for J; bases not matched to a gene: 11. The CDR3 is 17 amino acids. The germline V gene has CDR1 SGHAT and CDR2 FQNNGV. CDR3 amino acids: CASSLVYRGLADYGYTF. CDR3 nucleotide sequence: TGTGCCAGCAGCTTAGTTTACAGGGGCCTAGCTGACTATGGCTACACCTTC.